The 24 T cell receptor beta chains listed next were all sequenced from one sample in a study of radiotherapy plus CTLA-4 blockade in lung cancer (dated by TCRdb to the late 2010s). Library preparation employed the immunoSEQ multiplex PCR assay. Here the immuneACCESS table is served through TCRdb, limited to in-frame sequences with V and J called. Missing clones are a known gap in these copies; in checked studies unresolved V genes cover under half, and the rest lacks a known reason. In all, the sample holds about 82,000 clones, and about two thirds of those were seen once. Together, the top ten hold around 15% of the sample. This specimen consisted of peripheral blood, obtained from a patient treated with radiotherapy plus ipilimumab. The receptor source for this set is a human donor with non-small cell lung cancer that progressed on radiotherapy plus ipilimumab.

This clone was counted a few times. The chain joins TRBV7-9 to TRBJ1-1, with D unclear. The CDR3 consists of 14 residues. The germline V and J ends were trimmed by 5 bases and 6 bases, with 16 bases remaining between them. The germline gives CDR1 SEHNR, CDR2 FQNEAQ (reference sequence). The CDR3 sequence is CASSPQIGEAEAFF. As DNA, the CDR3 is TGTGCCAGCAGCCCACAAATCGGGGAAGCTGAAGCTTTCTTT.

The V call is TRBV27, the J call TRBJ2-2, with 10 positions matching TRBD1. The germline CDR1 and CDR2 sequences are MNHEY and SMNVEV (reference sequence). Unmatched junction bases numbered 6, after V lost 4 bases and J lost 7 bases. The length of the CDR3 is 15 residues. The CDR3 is CASSWGTGEGGELFF. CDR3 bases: TGTGCCAGCAGTTGGGGGACAGGGGAGGGCGGGGAGCTGTTTTTT.

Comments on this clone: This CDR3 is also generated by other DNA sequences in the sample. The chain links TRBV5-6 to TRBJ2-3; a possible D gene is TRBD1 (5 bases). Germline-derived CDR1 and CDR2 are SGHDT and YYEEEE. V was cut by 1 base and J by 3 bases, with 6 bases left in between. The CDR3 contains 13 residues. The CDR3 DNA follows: TGTGCCAGCAGCTTGAAGGGGACAGATACGCAGTATTTT. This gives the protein CASSLKGTDTQYF.

The CDR3 nucleotides read TGTGCCAGCAGCTCACAGGGTACTGGAAACACCATATATTTT. It codes for CASSSQGTGNTIYF. The gene calls are TRBV7-2 and TRBJ1-3, with D possibly TRBD1 on 6 matching bases. V dropped 4 bases and J dropped 2 bases, with 9 bases sitting between them. This CDR3 has 14 amino acids. The germline V gene encodes CDR1 SGHTA and CDR2 FQGNSA.

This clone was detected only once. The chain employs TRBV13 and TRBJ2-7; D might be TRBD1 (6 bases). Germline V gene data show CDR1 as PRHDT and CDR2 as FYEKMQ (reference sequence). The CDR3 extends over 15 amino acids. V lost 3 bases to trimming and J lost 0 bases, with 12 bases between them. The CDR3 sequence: CASSFGDTHSYEQYF. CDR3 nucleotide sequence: TGTGCCAGCAGCTTCGGGGACACTCACTCCTACGAGCAGTACTTC.

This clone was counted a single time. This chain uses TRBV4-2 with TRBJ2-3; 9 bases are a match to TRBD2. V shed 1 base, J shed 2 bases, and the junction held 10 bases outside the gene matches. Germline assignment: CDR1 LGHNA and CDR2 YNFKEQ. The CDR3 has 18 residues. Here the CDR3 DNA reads TGTGCCAGCAGCCAAGCTGCTGTGGCGGGGGGGCCCACAGATACGCAGTATTTT. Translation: CASSQAAVAGGPTDTQYF.

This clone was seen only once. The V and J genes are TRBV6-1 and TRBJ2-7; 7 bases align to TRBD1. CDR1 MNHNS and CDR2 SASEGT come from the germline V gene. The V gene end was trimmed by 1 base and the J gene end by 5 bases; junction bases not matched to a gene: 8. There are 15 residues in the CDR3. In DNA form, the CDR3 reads TGTGCCAGCAGTGAAGGGTGGGACAGTAGTCACGAGCAGTACTTC. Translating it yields CASSEGWDSSHEQYF.

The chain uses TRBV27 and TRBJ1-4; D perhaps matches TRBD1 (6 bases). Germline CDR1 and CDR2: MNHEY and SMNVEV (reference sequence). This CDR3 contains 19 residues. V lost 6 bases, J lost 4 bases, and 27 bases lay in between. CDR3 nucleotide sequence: TGTGCCAGCAGGCCAAGATTTAGAAACGGACAGATAGATAATGAAAAACTGTTTTTT. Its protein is CASRPRFRNGQIDNEKLFF.

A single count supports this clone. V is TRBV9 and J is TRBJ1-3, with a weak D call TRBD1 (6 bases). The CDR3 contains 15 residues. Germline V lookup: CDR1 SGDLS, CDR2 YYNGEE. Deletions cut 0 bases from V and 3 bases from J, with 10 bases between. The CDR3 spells CASSVAGGRGNTIYF. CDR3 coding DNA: TGTGCCAGCAGCGTAGCGGGGGGGCGTGGAAACACCATATATTTT.

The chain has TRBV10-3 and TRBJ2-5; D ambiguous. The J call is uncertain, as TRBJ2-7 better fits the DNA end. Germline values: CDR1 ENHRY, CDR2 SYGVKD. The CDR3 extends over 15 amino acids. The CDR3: CAIKSATGVPYEQYF. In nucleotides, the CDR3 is TGTGCCATCAAATCGGCGACGGGCGTTCCCTACGAGCAGTACTTC.

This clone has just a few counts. The CDR3 nucleotides are TGTGCCAGCAGCTTAGTCAGGACCCACAATGAGCAGTTCTTC. It encodes CASSLVRTHNEQFF. The chain has TRBV7-9 and TRBJ2-1; no clear D. The CDR3 loop spans 14 amino acids. Germline V gives CDR1 SEHNR, CDR2 FQNEAQ (reference sequence). Trimming removed 1 base from V and 5 bases from J, with 9 bases in between.

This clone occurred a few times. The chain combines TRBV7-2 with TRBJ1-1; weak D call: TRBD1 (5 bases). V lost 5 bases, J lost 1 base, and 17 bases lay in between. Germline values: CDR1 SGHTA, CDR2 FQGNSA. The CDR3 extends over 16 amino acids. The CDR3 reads CASSEAPGPQNTEAFF. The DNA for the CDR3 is TGTGCCAGCAGCGAAGCTCCGGGGCCCCAGAACACTGAAGCTTTCTTT.

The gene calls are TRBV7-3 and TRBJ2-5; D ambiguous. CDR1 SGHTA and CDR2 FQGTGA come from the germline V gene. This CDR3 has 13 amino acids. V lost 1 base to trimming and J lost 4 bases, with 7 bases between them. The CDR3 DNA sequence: TGTGCCAGCAGCTTAAACCCAAGAGAGACCCAGTACTTC. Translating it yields CASSLNPRETQYF.

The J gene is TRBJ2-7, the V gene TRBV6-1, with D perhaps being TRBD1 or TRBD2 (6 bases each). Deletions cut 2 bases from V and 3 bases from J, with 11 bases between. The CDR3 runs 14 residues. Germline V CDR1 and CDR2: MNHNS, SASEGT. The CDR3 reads CASSERGRIYEQYF. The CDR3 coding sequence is TGTGCCAGCAGTGAACGGGGGCGAATCTACGAGCAGTACTTC.

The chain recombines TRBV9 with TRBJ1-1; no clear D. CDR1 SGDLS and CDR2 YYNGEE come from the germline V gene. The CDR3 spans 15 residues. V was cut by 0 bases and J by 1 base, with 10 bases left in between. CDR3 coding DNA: TGTGCCAGCAGCGTAGTACCGGATCCGAACACTGAAGCTTTCTTT. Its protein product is CASSVVPDPNTEAFF.

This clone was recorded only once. The CDR3: CASSLAMGQGSGANVLTF. The CDR3 DNA reads TGCGCCAGCAGCTTGGCCATGGGACAGGGGTCCGGGGCCAACGTCCTGACTTTC. The chain carries TRBV5-1 and TRBJ2-6; 10 bases are shared with TRBD1. This CDR3 region has 18 residues. V shed 0 bases and J 4 bases; nucleotides not matched to a gene: 7. Germline-derived CDR1 and CDR2 are SGHRS and YFSETQ.

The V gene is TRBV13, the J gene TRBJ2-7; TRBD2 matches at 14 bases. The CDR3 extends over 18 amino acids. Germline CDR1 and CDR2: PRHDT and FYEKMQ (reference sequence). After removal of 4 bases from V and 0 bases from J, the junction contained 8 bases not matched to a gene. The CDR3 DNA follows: TGTGCCAGCAGCTCATCCGGGACTAGCGGGGGCAGCTCCTACGAGCAGTACTTC. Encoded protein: CASSSSGTSGGSSYEQYF.

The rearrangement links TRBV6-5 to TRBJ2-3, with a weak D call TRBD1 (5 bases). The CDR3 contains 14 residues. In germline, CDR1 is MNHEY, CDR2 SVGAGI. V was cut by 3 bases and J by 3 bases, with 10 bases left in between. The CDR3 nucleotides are TGTGCCAGCAGTTATAGGCAGGGTACAGATACGCAGTATTTT. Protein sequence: CASSYRQGTDTQYF.

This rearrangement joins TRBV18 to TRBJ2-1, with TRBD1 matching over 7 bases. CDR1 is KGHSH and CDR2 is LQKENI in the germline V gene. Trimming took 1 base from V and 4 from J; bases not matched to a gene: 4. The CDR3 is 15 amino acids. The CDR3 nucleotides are TGTGCCAGCTCACCACAGGGGGCTGGTTACAATGAGCAGTTCTTC. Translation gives CASSPQGAGYNEQFF.

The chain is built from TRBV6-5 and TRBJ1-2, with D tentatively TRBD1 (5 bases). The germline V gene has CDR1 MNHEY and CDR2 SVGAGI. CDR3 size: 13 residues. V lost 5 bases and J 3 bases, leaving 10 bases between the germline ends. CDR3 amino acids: CASSIQGYYGYTF. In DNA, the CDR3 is TGTGCCAGCAGTATCCAGGGCTACTATGGCTACACCTTC.

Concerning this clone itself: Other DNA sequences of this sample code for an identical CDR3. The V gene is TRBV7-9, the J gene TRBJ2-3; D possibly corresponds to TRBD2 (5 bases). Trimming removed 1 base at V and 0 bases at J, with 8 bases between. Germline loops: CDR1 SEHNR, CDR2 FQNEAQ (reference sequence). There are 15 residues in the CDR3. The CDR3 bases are TGTGCCAGCAGCTTAGGGCGGGTGAGCACAGATACGCAGTATTTT. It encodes CASSLGRVSTDTQYF.

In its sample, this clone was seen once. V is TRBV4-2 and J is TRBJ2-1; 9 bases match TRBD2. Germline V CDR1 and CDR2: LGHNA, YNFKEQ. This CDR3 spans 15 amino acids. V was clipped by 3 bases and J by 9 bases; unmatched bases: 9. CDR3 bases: TGTGCCAGCAGCCACGGCGGGAGGGCCTCCCTTGAGCAGTTCTTC. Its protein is CASSHGGRASLEQFF.

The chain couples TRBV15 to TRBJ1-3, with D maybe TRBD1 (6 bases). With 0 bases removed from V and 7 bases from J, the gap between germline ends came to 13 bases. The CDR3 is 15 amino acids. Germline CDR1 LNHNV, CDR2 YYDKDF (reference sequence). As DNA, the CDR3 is TGTGCCACCAGCAGAGATCTAGGGGGGACCAACACCATATATTTT. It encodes CATSRDLGGTNTIYF. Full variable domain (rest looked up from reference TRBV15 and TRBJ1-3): DAMVIQNPRYQVTQFGKPVTLSCSQTLNHNVMYWYQQKSSQAPKLLFHYYDKDFNNEADTPDNFQSRRPNTSFCFLDIRSPGLGDTAMYLCATSRDLGGTNTIYFGEGSWLTVV.

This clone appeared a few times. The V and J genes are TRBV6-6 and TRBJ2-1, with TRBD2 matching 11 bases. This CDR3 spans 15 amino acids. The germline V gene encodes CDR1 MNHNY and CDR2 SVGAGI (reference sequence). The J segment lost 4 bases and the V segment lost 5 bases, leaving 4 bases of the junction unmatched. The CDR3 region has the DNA TGTGCCAGCAGTCCCGGGACTAGCGGTTACAATGAGCAGTTCTTC. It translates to CASSPGTSGYNEQFF.